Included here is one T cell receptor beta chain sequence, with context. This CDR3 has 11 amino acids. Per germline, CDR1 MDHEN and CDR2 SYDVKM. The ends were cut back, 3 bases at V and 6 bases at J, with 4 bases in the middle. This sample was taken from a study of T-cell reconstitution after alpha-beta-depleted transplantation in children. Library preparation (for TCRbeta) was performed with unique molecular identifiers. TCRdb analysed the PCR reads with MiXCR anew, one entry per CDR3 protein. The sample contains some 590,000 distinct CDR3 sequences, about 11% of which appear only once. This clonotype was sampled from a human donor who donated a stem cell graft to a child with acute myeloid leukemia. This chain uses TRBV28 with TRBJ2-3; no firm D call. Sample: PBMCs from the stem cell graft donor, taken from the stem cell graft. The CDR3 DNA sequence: TGTGCCAGCAGTTTTGTGGATACGCAGTATTTT. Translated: CASSFVDTQYF.